This TCR beta chain was found in a study of T cell repertoires in cytomegalovirus infection (dated by TCRdb to between 2017 and 2020). General notes on the study: The HLA type of each donor mattered for the analysis, because public TCR beta signatures pointed to carriage of CMV infection along with the matching HLA type.

At the junction V is shortened by 0 bases and J by 4 bases; bases outside the gene matches: 8. The CDR1 and CDR2 encoded by the germline V gene are ENHRY and SYGVKD. Taken from cysteine to phenylalanine, the CDR3 has 16 residues. Only the CDR3 portion is preserved as DNA: 48 bases, with reading frame beginning at the first base. For this clonotype: The clone's antigen remains unknown. Per-base quality was not reported, and no clone a single base away is much larger than it.

General findings and caveats noted by the study authors: In both this cohort and an independent cohort of approximately 350 donors, the cumulative frequency of public TCR beta family members distinguished carriers of CMV infection plus the relevant HLA type. The ex vivo response was dominated by HLA-C-restricted CMV-specific TCR beta clonotypes, which also provided the single most frequent clonotype in two of eight donors.

For sequencing, an Illumina HiSeq 1500 was employed. The public sequencing data were trimmed at Q25 with fastp and processed into clonotypes with MiXCR by TCRdb, which kept only in-frame beta chains. Records with the same CDR3 protein are collapsed into one entry carrying the most frequent genes and DNA. The sample data list around 100,000 distinct CDR3 sequences, and roughly a quarter of these were observed just once. The ten biggest clones cover 39% of the sample. Recombination linked TRBV10-3 to TRBJ1-2, and 7 bases in between align with TRBD1. Sequencing was performed on CD8+ T cells from PBMCs. The sequence came from a human donor in good health (CMV status not recorded). Some clones in this sample may be carry-over from other donors' samples. The CDR3 sequence is CAISESSGGRGYGYTF. The nucleotide sequence is TGTGCCATCAGTGAGTCGTCAGGGGGGCGAGGCTATGGCTACACCTTC.